This T cell receptor (beta chain) was captured by sequencing in a study of long-term antiretroviral therapy in people with HIV. Trimming stripped 0 bases from V and 5 bases from J, with 9 bases between. Germline-derived CDR1 and CDR2 are SGDLS and YYNGEE. The CDR3 extends over 13 amino acids. Study results and limitations: Blood in the study was drawn between 2004 and 2017, possibly under older ART regimens, which may be less effective than current ones. HIV repertoires showed narrower CDR3 length ranges than controls.

Survey-level immunoSEQ v3.0 assays were run. Measured with immunoSEQ multiplex PCR; TCRdb has only the in-frame clones, and not every one. The table has over 35,000 clones, 80% seen once. With regard to this clone: Its antigen is still unknown.

The chain links TRBV9 to TRBJ2-7; weak D call: TRBD2 (6 bases). This TCR came from a man younger than 40 with HIV. Here the sequenced sample was unsorted PBMCs, taken 3.4 years after starting antiretroviral therapy. For the CDR3, the DNA is TGTGCCAGCAGCGTAGGGGGGGAGGACGAGCAGTACTTC. Protein sequence: CASSVGGEDEQYF.